Listed below are T cell receptor beta chains from one sample, sequenced in a study of T cell responses to AZD1222 COVID-19 vaccine. Repertoires were generated with immunoSEQ multiplex PCR, while TCRdb's copy carries only in-frame clones and drops some. The table shows about 120,000 clones, with approximately 85% occurring only once. The sample consisted of peripheral blood, taken on day 0 of AZD1222 vaccination. These receptors all come from an adult in good health. The CDR3 runs from the conserved cysteine through the conserved F or W. D genes are given only for firm matches. The size entry is marked missing in some rows and otherwise reads once, few, many or a size class.

CDR3: CASSSVGKEAQHF
DNA: TGTGCCAGCAGCTCGGTGGGTAAGGAGGCCCAGCATTTT
V: TRBV5-8
D: .
length: 13
size: .
J: TRBJ1-5

CDR3: CASSTSHTQVTGELFF
DNA: TGCGCCAGCAGTACAAGCCATACCCAGGTTACCGGGGAGCTGTTTTTT
V: TRBV23-1
D: .
length: 16
size: .
J: TRBJ2-2

CDR3: CASTGRRLGEQYF
DNA: TGTGCCAGCACGGGGCGGAGGTTAGGGGAGCAGTACTTC
V: TRBV11-2
D: .
length: 13
size: .
J: TRBJ2-7

CDR3: CASSQMGARGDSPLHF
DNA: TGTGCCAGCTCACAAATGGGAGCGCGAGGGGATTCACCCCTCCACTTT
V: TRBV18
D: .
length: 16
size: .
J: TRBJ1-6

CDR3: CTSSHVNTEAFF
DNA: TGCACCAGCAGCCACGTTAACACTGAAGCTTTCTTT
V: TRBV1
D: .
length: 12
size: .
J: TRBJ1-1

CDR3: CASSMDRNTGELFF
DNA: TGTGCCAGCAGCATGGACAGAAACACCGGGGAGCTGTTTTTT
V: TRBV11-2
D: .
length: 14
size: .
J: TRBJ2-2

CDR3: CASSTGTSPSTDTQYF
DNA: TGTGCCAGCAGCACCGGGACATCTCCTAGCACAGATACGCAGTATTTT
V: TRBV5-6
D: .
length: 16
size: .
J: TRBJ2-3

CDR3: CASSTGLWGGTDTQYF
DNA: TGTGCCAGCAGCACCGGATTGTGGGGGGGCACAGATACGCAGTATTTT
V: TRBV5-6
D: .
length: 16
size: once
J: TRBJ2-3

CDR3: CASSLNSRISNQPQHF
DNA: TGTGCCAGCAGCTTGAATAGTAGGATTAGCAATCAGCCCCAGCATTTT
V: TRBV5-5
D: .
length: 16
size: .
J: TRBJ1-5

CDR3: CASSLGSGGPGIYTQYF
DNA: TGTGCCAGCAGCTTAGGCTCAGGGGGCCCGGGTATTTATACGCAGTATTTT
V: TRBV7-6
D: TRBD1
length: 17
size: few
J: TRBJ2-3

CDR3: CASSLLRQDYGYTF
DNA: TGTGCCAGCAGCTTGCTCCGGCAGGACTATGGCTACACCTTC
V: TRBV5-4
D: .
length: 14
size: .
J: TRBJ1-2

CDR3: CATSPQPRDIWVFSPLHF
DNA: TGTGCCACCAGCCCCCAACCCCGGGACATTTGGGTCTTTTCACCCCTCCACTTT
V: TRBV15
D: .
length: 18
size: .
J: TRBJ1-6

CDR3: CASSTTGENTGELFF
DNA: TGTGCCAGCAGTACGACAGGGGAGAACACCGGGGAGCTGTTTTTT
V: TRBV6-5
D: TRBD1
length: 15
size: .
J: TRBJ2-2

CDR3: CASSWQGEDGYTF
DNA: TGTGCCAGTAGTTGGCAGGGAGAGGATGGCTACACCTTC
V: TRBV19
D: .
length: 13
size: .
J: TRBJ1-2

CDR3: CASSLGRNTEAFF
DNA: TGTGCCAGCAGCTTGGGGCGGAACACTGAAGCTTTCTTT
V: TRBV7-8
D: .
length: 13
size: .
J: TRBJ1-1

CDR3: CASIEGANYGYTF
DNA: TGTGCCAGCATCGAGGGCGCAAACTATGGCTACACCTTC
V: TRBV28
D: .
length: 13
size: few
J: TRBJ1-2

CDR3: CASSRWTENYGYTF
DNA: TGTGCCAGCAGCCGGTGGACGGAGAACTATGGCTACACCTTC
V: TRBV5-6
D: .
length: 14
size: few
J: TRBJ1-2

CDR3: CASGKTGNYGYTF
DNA: TGTGCCAGCGGCAAGACAGGGAACTATGGCTACACCTTC
V: TRBV28
D: TRBD1
length: 13
size: .
J: TRBJ1-2

CDR3: CASSFPLTGGVPYEQFF
DNA: TGTGCCAGCAGTTTTCCCCTGACAGGGGGCGTCCCCTATGAGCAGTTCTTC
V: TRBV28
D: TRBD1
length: 17
size: .
J: TRBJ2-1

CDR3: CASASGGSSYNEQFF
DNA: TGTGCCAGCGCTAGCGGGGGAAGCTCCTACAATGAGCAGTTCTTC
V: TRBV28
D: TRBD2
length: 15
size: .
J: TRBJ2-1

CDR3: CASSLGPSSYNSPLHF
DNA: TGTGCCAGCAGCTTAGGCCCTAGCTCCTATAATTCACCCCTCCACTTT
V: TRBV11-2
D: .
length: 16
size: .
J: TRBJ1-6

CDR3: CASSGDRIYEQYF
DNA: TGTGCCAGCAGTGGGGACAGGATCTACGAGCAGTACTTC
V: TRBV2
D: TRBD1
length: 13
size: .
J: TRBJ2-7

CDR3: CASCEEGGTEAFF
DNA: TGTGCCAGCTGCGAGGAAGGGGGCACTGAAGCTTTCTTT
V: TRBV2
D: .
length: 13
size: .
J: TRBJ1-1

CDR3: CATSDSGGFHGDEQFF
DNA: TGTGCCACCAGTGATTCGGGGGGCTTTCATGGCGATGAGCAGTTCTTC
V: TRBV24-1
D: .
length: 16
size: .
J: TRBJ2-1

CDR3: CASSPQTGYPEAFF
DNA: TGTGCCAGCAGCCCTCAGACAGGGTATCCTGAAGCTTTCTTT
V: TRBV9
D: TRBD1
length: 14
size: .
J: TRBJ1-1

CDR3: CASIPSRGSRGNYGYTF
DNA: TGTGCCAGCATCCCATCGAGAGGTTCCAGGGGGAATTATGGCTACACCTTC
V: TRBV7-2
D: TRBD1
length: 17
size: .
J: TRBJ1-2

CDR3: CASSESRRGGTEAFF
DNA: TGTGCCAGCAGTGAATCGAGGAGGGGGGGCACTGAAGCTTTCTTT
V: TRBV25-1
D: .
length: 15
size: .
J: TRBJ1-1

CDR3: CSVEGGREETNEKLFF
DNA: TGCAGCGTTGAAGGGGGGAGGGAAGAAACTAATGAAAAACTGTTTTTT
V: TRBV29-1
D: .
length: 16
size: .
J: TRBJ1-4

CDR3: CASSFEPGSSGNTIYF
DNA: TGTGCCAGCAGCTTTGAGCCGGGGAGCTCTGGAAACACCATATATTTT
V: TRBV11-3
D: .
length: 16
size: .
J: TRBJ1-3

CDR3: CASSELGSGSPLHF
DNA: TGTGCCAGCAGTGAACTGGGTTCTGGGTCACCCCTCCACTTT
V: TRBV6-1
D: .
length: 14
size: .
J: TRBJ1-6

CDR3: CASSPLDRFNEKLFF
DNA: TGTGCCAGCAGCCCACTGGACAGGTTCAATGAAAAACTGTTTTTT
V: TRBV3-1/TRBV3-2
D: TRBD1
length: 15
size: .
J: TRBJ1-4

CDR3: CASSIDSLSNQPQHF
DNA: TGTGCCAGTAGTATCGACAGCCTTAGCAATCAGCCCCAGCATTTT
V: TRBV19
D: .
length: 15
size: .
J: TRBJ1-5

CDR3: CASSMGPSSGNTIYF
DNA: TGTGCCAGCAGCATGGGACCGAGCTCTGGAAACACCATATATTTT
V: TRBV5-6
D: .
length: 15
size: .
J: TRBJ1-3

CDR3: CATSDLRGGTDTQYF
DNA: TGTGCCACCAGTGATTTACGGGGGGGAACAGATACGCAGTATTTT
V: TRBV24-1
D: TRBD2
length: 15
size: .
J: TRBJ2-3

CDR3: CASTDNTIYF
DNA: TGTGCCAGCACTGACAACACCATATATTTT
V: TRBV12-3/TRBV12-4
D: .
length: 10
size: few
J: TRBJ1-3

CDR3: CASRRDNNQPQHF
DNA: TGTGCCAGCCGAAGGGACAACAATCAGCCCCAGCATTTT
V: TRBV12-1
D: .
length: 13
size: .
J: TRBJ1-5

CDR3: CASSLSPDRFFRYTF
DNA: TGTGCCAGCAGTTTATCGCCCGACAGGTTTTTTCGCTACACCTTC
V: TRBV27
D: .
length: 15
size: .
J: TRBJ1-2